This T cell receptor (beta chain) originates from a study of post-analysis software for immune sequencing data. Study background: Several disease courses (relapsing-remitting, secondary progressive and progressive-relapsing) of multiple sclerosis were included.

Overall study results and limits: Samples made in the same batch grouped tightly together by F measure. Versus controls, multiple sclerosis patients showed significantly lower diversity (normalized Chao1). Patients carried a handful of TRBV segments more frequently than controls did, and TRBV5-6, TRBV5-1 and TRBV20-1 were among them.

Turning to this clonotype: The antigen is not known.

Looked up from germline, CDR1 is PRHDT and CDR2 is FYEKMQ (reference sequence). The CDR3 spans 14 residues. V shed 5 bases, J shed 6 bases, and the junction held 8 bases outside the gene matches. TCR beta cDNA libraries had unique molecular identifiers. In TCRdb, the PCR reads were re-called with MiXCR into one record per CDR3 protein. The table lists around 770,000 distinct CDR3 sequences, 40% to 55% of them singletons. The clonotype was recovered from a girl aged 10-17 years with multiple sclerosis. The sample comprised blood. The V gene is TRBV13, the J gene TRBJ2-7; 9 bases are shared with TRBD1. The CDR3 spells CASSAGTGRGEQYF. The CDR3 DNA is TGTGCCAGCAGCGCCGGGACAGGGAGGGGCGAGCAGTACTTC.